The clone carrying this T cell receptor (beta chain) has at least ten counts. The antigen is undetermined. With the library built for alpha chains, this beta chain is off target and its frequency is not meaningful. From the 5' RACE reads, TCRdb called clonotypes with MiXCR, one entry per CDR3 protein. The data contain under 13,000 distinct CDR3 sequences, under 10% of them seen just once; the ten biggest clones take up about 22%. This sample's time point: sample taken at primary tumor resection. This entry comes from a study of spatial heterogeneity in lung cancer. Broader study findings: Tumor mutation count correlated with how many alpha and beta TCRs expanded intratumorally.

This receptor was taken from a female donor with early-stage non-small cell lung cancer. The material was lung tumor tissue, obtained at surgery.

The CDR3 bases are TGCAGTGCTAGAGAGGTTTTGACCTACGAGCAGTACTTC. It yields the protein CSAREVLTYEQYF. V is TRBV20-1 and J is TRBJ2-7; D unclear. Trimming pared 0 bases from V and 2 bases from J, leaving 8 bases between. Per the germline V gene, CDR1 is DFQATT and CDR2 is SNEGSKA (reference sequence). CDR3 size: 13 residues.